This T cell receptor (beta chain) was recovered during a study of PD-1 blockade in classical Hodgkin lymphoma. Overall study: Nivolumab dosed at 3 mg/kg went to patients intravenously every 2 weeks.

V was trimmed by 4 bases and J by 5 bases, leaving 21 bases between them. The germline gives CDR1 SEHNR, CDR2 FQNEAQ (reference sequence). This CDR3 is built from 16 residues. The patients all showed relapse after autologous stem cell transplantation, while their brentuximab vedotin exposure varied. Clones were read by immunoSEQ multiplex PCR, and TCRdb kept only the in-frame ones, dropping some. The data show some 95,000 clones, with 89% seen just once and approximately 11% held by the top ten. Study outcomes and limitations: TCR diversity rose significantly by C4D1 in CD4+ but not CD8+ cells.

In regard to this clone: Its target is unknown.

The sequence came from a human donor with classical Hodgkin lymphoma. The sample consisted of peripheral blood mononuclear cells (PBMCs), taken before the second cycle of nivolumab. The chain couples TRBV7-9 to TRBJ2-7; D tentatively fits TRBD1 or TRBD2 (6 bases each). The DNA of the CDR3 is TGTGCCAGCAGCTCCGGCCGTTATACGGGGGCCCACGAGCAGTACTTC. Translated, it gives CASSSGRYTGAHEQYF.